This T cell receptor (beta chain) was captured in a study of T-cell reconstitution after alpha-beta-depleted transplantation in children. Turning to this clonotype: A much larger clone is a single base away; this may be a read error.

This CDR3 has 14 residues. Germline assignment: CDR1 KGHDR and CDR2 SFDVKD. Molecular barcoding with unique molecular identifiers was used for the TCRbeta library. One entry per CDR3 protein, called by TCRdb with MiXCR from the PCR reads. The repertoire holds hundreds of thousands of distinct CDR3 sequences, around 12% seen once, with over 2% in the top ten. This sequence joins TRBV24-1 and TRBJ2-1, with D perhaps TRBD2 (5 bases). This sequence originates from a human donor who donated a stem cell graft to a child with acute lymphoblastic leukemia. The sample was PBMCs from the stem cell graft donor, taken from the stem cell graft. The CDR3 DNA is TGTGCCACCAGTGATTTGCCTAGCACCGATGACCAGTTCTTC. It codes for CATSDLPSTDDQFF.